The rows below give T cell receptor beta chains drawn from one sample of a study of identical twins. MiXCR, applied by TCRdb to the 5' RACE reads, yields one record per CDR3 protein. The repertoire holds 1.5 million to 2 million distinct CDR3 sequences, with about 31% as singletons. Specimen: cord blood. Receptors were obtained from a newborn girl in good health. Both conserved end residues are part of each CDR3. Each record gives: CDR3 protein, CDR3 DNA, V gene, J gene, D gene, clone size. A D gene is named only where the DNA matches it firmly. Expanded clones are given a class, and other clones once, few, many or no size at all.

CASSTIGLAVAKNIQYF	TGTGCCAGCAGTACGATCGGACTAGCGGTAGCCAAAAACATTCAGTACTTC	TRBV12-3/TRBV12-4	TRBJ2-4	TRBD2	few
CSAPGGVDSYNEQYF	TGCAGTGCACCCGGCGGGGTAGACTCCTACAATGAGCAGTACTTC	TRBV20-1	TRBJ2-7	NA	NA
CASSSQGLLDGYTF	TGTGCCAGCAGCTCGCAGGGGTTGTTGGATGGCTACACCTTC	TRBV14	TRBJ1-2	NA	NA
CSALADLDGEQFF	TGCAGTGCCCTAGCGGATCTTGACGGTGAGCAGTTCTTC	TRBV20-1	TRBJ2-1	TRBD2	few
CASSGMGGPNYGYIF	TGTGCCAGCAGCGGAATGGGGGGACCCAACTATGGCTACATCTTC	TRBV7-9	TRBJ1-2	NA	once
CASSLRRLAENNEQFF	TGTGCCAGCAGTTTAAGGCGACTAGCGGAGAACAATGAGCAGTTCTTC	TRBV12-3/TRBV12-4	TRBJ2-1	TRBD2	few
CASRRTGINTEAFF	TGTGCCAGCAGGAGAACAGGGATTAACACTGAAGCTTTCTTT	TRBV12-3/TRBV12-4	TRBJ1-1	NA	few
CASTGHGSPGANVLTF	TGTGCCAGCACCGGACACGGCAGTCCTGGGGCCAACGTCCTGACTTTC	TRBV2	TRBJ2-6	NA	few
CSALGLRPEKLFF	TGCAGCGCCCTGGGACTGAGGCCCGAAAAACTGTTTTTT	TRBV29-1	TRBJ1-4	NA	many
CASISGHFEAFF	TGTGCCAGCATCTCCGGACACTTTGAAGCTTTCTTT	TRBV7-9	TRBJ1-1	NA	NA
CSARGTSGRNIQYF	TGCAGTGCTAGAGGTACTAGCGGGAGAAACATTCAGTACTTC	TRBV20-1	TRBJ2-4	TRBD2	few
CSVKRGHYQETQYF	TGCAGTGTAAAGCGGGGGCACTACCAAGAGACCCAGTACTTC	TRBV20-1	TRBJ2-5	TRBD2	few
CATTRDSVRFYGYTF	TGTGCCACCACCCGGGACAGTGTACGTTTCTATGGCTACACCTTC	TRBV28	TRBJ1-2	TRBD1	few